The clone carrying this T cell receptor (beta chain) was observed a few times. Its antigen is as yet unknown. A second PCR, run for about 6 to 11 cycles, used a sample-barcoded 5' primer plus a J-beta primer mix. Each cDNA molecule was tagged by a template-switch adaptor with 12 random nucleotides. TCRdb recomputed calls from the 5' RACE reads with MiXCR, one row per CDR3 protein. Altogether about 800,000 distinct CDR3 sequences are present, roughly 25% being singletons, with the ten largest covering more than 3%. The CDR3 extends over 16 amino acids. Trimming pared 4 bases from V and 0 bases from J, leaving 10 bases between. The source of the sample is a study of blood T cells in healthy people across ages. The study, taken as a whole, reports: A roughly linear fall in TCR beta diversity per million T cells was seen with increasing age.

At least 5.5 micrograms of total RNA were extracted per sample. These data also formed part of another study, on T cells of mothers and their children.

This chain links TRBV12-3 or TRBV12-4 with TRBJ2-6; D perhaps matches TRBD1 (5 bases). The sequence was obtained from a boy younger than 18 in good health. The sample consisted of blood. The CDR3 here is CASSWVGASGANVLTF. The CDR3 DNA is TGTGCCAGCAGTTGGGTTGGGGCCTCTGGGGCCAACGTCCTGACTTTC.